This record covers a single TCR beta chain. Antigen unknown. This entry comes from a study of shared clonotypes between healthy human individuals. Findings of the study overall: Relative to their counterparts shared across all four donors, non-shared clonotypes exhibited diminished generation probabilities. On the whole, naive subsets had larger estimated richness than memory subsets had.

A deep-level run was used for the assay. Some clones are missing from TCRdb's copy, which holds only in-frame ones; the method was immunoSEQ multiplex PCR. Seen here are about 2.5 million clones, approximately 90% observed once, and the top ten hold roughly 0.34%. The split of CD4+ cells yielded CD45RA+ naive and CD45RA-negative memory subsets. CDR1 and CDR2 (germline): KGHSH, LQKENI. This CDR3 has 16 residues. The junction had 10 bases not matched to a gene; V was cut back by 4 bases and J by 5 bases. Sequencing was performed on naive CD4+ T cells from PBMCs. The subset was: CD45RA+ positively selected. The source of this sequence is a man aged 18 to 35 in good health. Some clones in this sample may be carry-over from other donors' samples. This chain uses TRBV18 with TRBJ2-1, with 8 bases identical to TRBD2. CDR3 DNA sequence: TGTGCCAGCTCACGCCCCAATAGCGGGATGGACAATGAGCAGTTCTTC. It codes for CASSRPNSGMDNEQFF.